This note documents a single TCR beta chain sequence. Its target antigen remains unknown. Base quality data are lacking; no much larger clone is found one base away. This entry comes from a study of blood T cell repertoires in COVID-19 (dated by TCRdb to about 2020). Regarding the research as a whole: The collaborator samples originated in the United States, Italy and Spain and spanned the acute and convalescent phases of COVID-19. The dataset comprised deeply sampled blood TCRbeta repertoires from subjects exposed to, actively infected with, or recovered from COVID-19. The prospective study material was composed of cDNA or gDNA derived from T cells, B-cell-depleted T cells, or PBMCs. Where HLA class I and class II types were available, the types were taken from metadata supplied by the sample provider, not from assay-based typing. The samples were drawn from the first 160 participants of the ongoing ImmuneRACE study and from about 1,200 subjects provided by 6 global collaborators. The repertoires were released in a freely available public database intended as a resource for research on the immune response to SARS-CoV-2. A de-identified subject ID, COVID-19 status, age in years and sex were almost always included in the sample metadata.

Summary of the overall study and its limitations: Clinical and demographic metadata were provided uncurated, with the amount varying by source and participant.

Whole blood was collected in K2EDTA tubes by collaborating institutions according to the institutions' own protocols. Collaborator samples were shipped for TCRbeta analysis as frozen whole blood, isolated PBMCs, or DNA extracted from either sample type. Trimmed from V: 1 base; trimmed from J: 10 bases; junction bases lacking a gene match: 5. Sequences MNHEY (CDR1) and SMNVEV (CDR2) are obtained from the germline V gene (reference sequence). From its cysteine to its phenylalanine, the CDR3 spans 14 amino acids. Of all the DNA, just the CDR3 is kept, 42 bases in frame from base 1. TCRbeta CDR3 regions were amplified from genomic DNA using the immunoSEQ Assay, a bias-controlled multiplex PCR. Turning to the authors' computational methods: Nucleated cell counts per sample were estimated from amplification of reference gene primers within the assay. To quantify the absolute abundance of each unique TCRbeta CDR3 rearrangement, sequence reads were collapsed and filtered. For each sample, productive Simpson clonality was calculated as the square root of Simpson's diversity index across productive rearrangements. The table comes from immuneACCESS by way of TCRdb, which keeps in-frame sequences with V and J called. Part of the clones is missing from these tables; in studies checked, under half for an unresolved V gene and the rest for unknown reasons. That table supplies the V and J calls and clone size; D and trimming were determined from the DNA. In this sample the table shows tens of thousands of clones, 80% to 90% of which occur a single time. The leading ten clones occupy 4.5% to 5% of the sample.

This sequence originates from a human donor in a cohort sampled during active COVID-19. The rearranged segments are TRBV27 and TRBJ1-1; TRBD1 aligns with 11 central bases. Material for sequencing was peripheral blood. The nucleotides are TGTGCCAGCAGTTTATTGGCTGGGACAGGGGGAGCTTTCTTT. Its translation is CASSLLAGTGGAFF.